Shown below are 29 T cell receptor beta chains from a single sample sequenced in a study of T cells in Graves' hyperthyroidism and ophthalmopathy. Amplification yielded TCR beta CDR3 regions, with RNA transcripts as the source. Primed by the HTBI set, a first-round RT-PCR was run on the TCR CDR3. Each CDR3 protein is one row after TCRdb ran MiXCR on the multiplex PCR reads. The data hold some 600,000 distinct CDR3 sequences, with approximately 13% observed a single time. The sample consisted of blood. The receptors come from a woman in her twenties or thirties with Graves' hyperthyroidism that later progressed to Graves' ophthalmopathy.

In its sample, this clonotype was seen many times. The gene calls are TRBV6-1 and TRBJ2-3, with no clear D. This CDR3 contains 15 residues. Germline V gene lookup returns CDR1 MNHNS and CDR2 SASEGT. Deletions cut 2 bases from V and 6 bases from J, with 15 bases between. The CDR3 nucleotides are TGTGCCAGCAGTGAACGGCGCGTAGTTTCGGATACGCAGTATTTT. Translation gives CASSERRVVSDTQYF.

This clonotype has at least ten counts. The genes are TRBV3-2 and TRBJ2-4; the listed D gene, TRBD2, was not tested against the DNA. TRBV3-2 is deemed a pseudogene. The CDR3 runs to 17 residues. The CDR3 DNA reads TGTGCCAGCAGCCAAGCGACTAGCGGGACCTTTTGTGGCATTCAGTACTTC. Its protein is CASSQATSGTFCGIQYF.

The chain is built from TRBV6-1 and TRBJ2-2; 8 bases fit TRBD2. With 5 bases clipped from V and 6 bases from J, the junction kept 8 bases outside the gene matches. This CDR3 contains 15 residues. Germline V CDR1 and CDR2: MNHNS, SASEGT. CDR3 loop: CASSISSGISGELFF. The CDR3 coding sequence is TGTGCCAGCAGTATTAGTAGCGGGATTTCCGGGGAGCTGTTTTTT.

V gene TRBV7-2 combines with J gene TRBJ2-1; 11 nucleotides match TRBD1. Germline V gives CDR1 SGHTA, CDR2 FQGNSA. Unmatched junction bases numbered 6, after V lost 5 bases and J lost 6 bases. CDR3 length equals 15 residues. The CDR3 here is CASSLRTGGINEQFF. The CDR3 DNA is TGTGCCAGCAGCCTAAGGACAGGGGGCATCAATGAGCAGTTCTTC.

This sequence joins TRBV4-1 and TRBJ2-1; 11 bases line up with TRBD2. V was pared by 0 bases and J by 7 bases, with 8 bases of the junction left unmatched. This CDR3 is 17 amino acids long. CDR1 and CDR2 (germline): MGHRA, YSYEKL. The CDR3 DNA sequence: TGCGCCAGCAGCCAAGATCAGACACTAGCGGGAGTTAATGAGCAGTTCTTC. This encodes CASSQDQTLAGVNEQFF.

This clonotype was seen repeatedly, ten times or more. The chain is built from TRBV7-9 and TRBJ1-2; 7 bases are shared with TRBD1. V trimming: 5 bases; J trimming: 3 bases; junction bases outside the gene matches: 9. The CDR3 covers 15 residues. Germline values: CDR1 SEHNR, CDR2 FQNEAQ (reference sequence). The CDR3 region has the DNA TGTGCCAGCAGCGGATCACAGGGGCTTTACTATGGCTACACCTTC. Protein sequence: CASSGSQGLYYGYTF.

V gene TRBV27 combines with J gene TRBJ1-1, with 7 positions matching TRBD1. Germline V gene data show CDR1 as MNHEY and CDR2 as SMNVEV (reference sequence). Losses at the gene ends were 5 bases for V and 5 bases for J; bases not matched to a gene: 14. The CDR3 runs to 16 residues. The CDR3 reads CASSPFRGGAGTEAFF. CDR3 bases: TGTGCCAGCAGTCCGTTCAGGGGGGGCGCGGGGACTGAAGCTTTCTTT.

This clonotype was counted at least ten times. The chain links TRBV30 to TRBJ2-1; 11 nucleotides agree with TRBD2. In germline, CDR1 is GTSNPN, CDR2 SVGIG (reference sequence). The junction had 4 bases not matched to a gene; V was cut back by 1 base and J by 2 bases. This CDR3 has 16 amino acids. CDR3 DNA: TGTGCCTGGAGTGACCGTAGCGGGAGGGCCTACAATGAGCAGTTCTTC. It encodes CAWSDRSGRAYNEQFF.

This clonotype came up many times. The chain couples TRBV28 to TRBJ2-5, with 7 bases fitting TRBD1. Germline V gives CDR1 MDHEN, CDR2 SYDVKM. V shed 5 bases, J shed 1 base, and the junction held 4 bases outside the gene matches. CDR3 size: 14 residues. The CDR3 DNA reads as TGTGCCAGCAGTCTAGGGACAGCCCAAGAGACCCAGTACTTC. This codes for CASSLGTAQETQYF. Full variable domain (remainder filled in from reference TRBV28 and TRBJ2-5): DVKVTQSSRYLVKRTGEKVFLECVQDMDHENMFWYRQDPGLGLRLIYFSYDVKMKEKGDIPEGYSVSREKKERFSLILESASTNQTSMYLCASSLGTAQETQYFGPGTRLLVL.

Comments on this clonotype: A much larger clone differs from this one at a single base, so this may be a read error. V usage is TRBV6-5 and J usage is TRBJ1-3; D not resolved. The germline gives CDR1 MNHEY, CDR2 SVGAGI. The CDR3 has 16 amino acids. The DNA of the CDR3 is TGTGCCAGCAGTCACTCGAGCACGGCTTCTGGAAACACCATATATTTT. Residues: CASSHSSTASGNTIYF.

This chain connects TRBV29-1 to TRBJ2-1; 10 bases line up with TRBD1. The CDR3 sequence is 14 residues long. Losses at the gene ends were 6 bases for V and 2 bases for J; bases not matched to a gene: 4. The V gene's germline CDR1 is SQVTM and CDR2 ANQGSEA. The CDR3 DNA follows: TGCAGCGTGGCGGGACAGGGGACCTACAATGAGCAGTTCTTC. It codes for CSVAGQGTYNEQFF.

Only one count was recorded for this clonotype. The chain links TRBV30 to TRBJ1-2, with D tentatively TRBD1 (5 bases). This CDR3 spans 13 amino acids. Trimming stripped 3 bases from V and 6 bases from J, with 14 bases between. CDR1 and CDR2 from the germline V gene are GTSNPN and SVGIG (reference sequence). CDR3 sequence (DNA): TGTGCCTGGAGCGCGTCCGGGGCGAATGGCTACACCTTC. This codes for CAWSASGANGYTF.

This clonotype was detected many times. The CDR3 nucleotides read TGTGCCAGCAGTTACAGAAAGACCGACTGGGGCAATCAGCCCCAGCATTTT. Its translation: CASSYRKTDWGNQPQHF. The V gene is TRBV6-2 or TRBV6-3, the J gene TRBJ1-5; no clear D. In germline, CDR1 is MNHEY, CDR2 SVGEGT. Deletions cut 2 bases from V and 2 bases from J, with 16 bases between. The CDR3 has 17 amino acids.

Details on this clonotype: Since the CDR3 does not end with the conserved phenylalanine or tryptophan, this likely comes from a read error. The V and J genes are TRBV20-1 and TRBJ1-5, with 8 positions matching TRBD1. Germline loops: CDR1 DFQATT, CDR2 SNEGSKA (reference sequence). This CDR3 spans 15 amino acids. The trim removed 8 bases at V and 0 bases at J, leaving 9 bases unmatched. CDR3 loop: CSTDRGTDSNQPQHV. DNA of the CDR3: TGCAGTACTGACAGGGGAACCGATAGCAATCAGCCCCAGCATGTT.

This clonotype was seen more than once but under ten times. This chain links TRBV7-2 with TRBJ1-6, with a possible D match to TRBD1 (5 bases). Trimming removed 5 bases at V and 9 bases at J, with 14 bases between. The CDR3 runs to 14 residues. The V gene's germline CDR1 is SGHTA and CDR2 FQGNSA. The CDR3 region is CASSGRQGGSPLHF. In DNA, the CDR3 is TGTGCCAGCAGCGGGAGGCAGGGTGGTTCACCCCTCCACTTT.

This clonotype was counted at least ten times. The chain recombines TRBV12-3 or TRBV12-4 with TRBJ2-7; maybe TRBD1 (6 bases). V shed 5 bases and J shed 2 bases, with 13 bases lying between them. The CDR3 extends over 14 amino acids. CDR3 DNA sequence: TGTGCCAGCAGTGTCAGGGGAATAGCCTACGAGCAGTACTTC. This gives the protein CASSVRGIAYEQYF.

The chain has TRBV9 and TRBJ1-2; no definite D call. Germline-derived CDR1 and CDR2 are SGDLS and YYNGEE. CDR3 length: 16 amino acids. With 4 bases removed from V and 3 bases from J, the gap between germline ends came to 19 bases. CDR3 amino acids: CASSLSVLDAYYGYTF. DNA of the CDR3: TGTGCCAGCAGCCTCTCGGTATTAGATGCTTACTATGGCTACACCTTC.

Many counts were recorded for this clonotype. This chain links TRBV9 with TRBJ1-6; 10 positions match TRBD1. J gave up 7 bases and V 2 bases, and 3 bases lay outside the gene matches. Germline values: CDR1 SGDLS, CDR2 YYNGEE. This CDR3 is built from 15 residues. CDR3 nucleotide sequence: TGTGCCAGCAGCGTCGTGGACAGGGGGAATTCACCCCTCCACTTT. Its translation is CASSVVDRGNSPLHF.

This clonotype was found many times. V gene TRBV5-1 combines with J gene TRBJ2-4; no clear D gene. Germline lookup yields CDR1 SGHRS and CDR2 YFSETQ. The CDR3 is 19 amino acids. Trimming took 4 bases from V and 2 from J, leaving 25 bases between them. DNA of the CDR3: TGCGCCAGCAGCGCACCGGGCCCTCTTAGAACCCCCTCCAAAAACATTCAGTACTTC. Protein product: CASSAPGPLRTPSKNIQYF.

The rearrangement links TRBV27 to TRBJ2-7; TRBD1 matches at 9 bases. The J call may be mistaken, given a closer DNA end match to TRBJ2-1. Germline-derived CDR1 and CDR2 are MNHEY and SMNVEV (reference sequence). The CDR3 length is 14 residues. The chain's CDR3 is CASSKQGATYEQFF. The CDR3 DNA reads as TGTGCCAGCAGTAAACAGGGGGCGACTTACGAGCAGTTCTTC.

There are many counts of this clonotype. The chain links TRBV6-1 to TRBJ1-1, with unresolved D. The germline CDR1 and CDR2 sequences are MNHNS and SASEGT. The CDR3 runs 12 residues. The V gene lost 2 bases and the J gene lost 8 bases, with 9 bases spanning the gap. The CDR3 loop reads CASSERWYEAFF. The CDR3 nucleotides are TGTGCCAGCAGTGAAAGGTGGTACGAAGCTTTCTTT.

This clonotype has a handful of counts. V usage is TRBV3-1 and J usage is TRBJ2-7, with 8 bases identical to TRBD2. CDR1 is LGHDT, CDR2 YNNKEL, per germline (reference sequence). V shed 0 bases and J 5 bases; nucleotides not matched to a gene: 9. This CDR3 is 16 amino acids long. DNA for the CDR3: TGTGCCAGCAGCCAAGATCTTAGGACTAGCCCGCACGAGCAGTACTTC. It specifies CASSQDLRTSPHEQYF.

The chain links TRBV24-1 to TRBJ2-7; 7 nucleotides align to TRBD1. Losses at the gene ends were 5 bases for V and 4 bases for J; bases not matched to a gene: 7. Germline-derived CDR1 and CDR2 are KGHDR and SFDVKD. There are 14 residues in the CDR3. In DNA form, the CDR3 reads TGTGCCACCAGTGGCTGGACAGGAGATTACGAGCAGTACTTC. It encodes CATSGWTGDYEQYF.

This clonotype was detected many times. The chain employs TRBV11-2 and TRBJ1-1; D not resolved. Trimming took off 2 bases at V and 0 bases at J, with 7 bases between the two ends. This CDR3 comprises 14 residues. CDR1 and CDR2 (germline): SGHAT, FQNNGV. The CDR3, as DNA: TGTGCCAGCAGCTTACGTCCGATGAACACTGAAGCTTTCTTT. It codes for CASSLRPMNTEAFF.

To note about this clonotype: Given a much more abundant clone one base away, this may be a read error. V and J are TRBV5-1 and TRBJ1-5; 9 bases agree with TRBD1. V shed 3 bases and J 3 bases; nucleotides not matched to a gene: 4. Per the germline V gene, CDR1 is SGHRS and CDR2 is YFSETQ. CDR3 length equals 15 residues. The CDR3 region is CASSWTGVDNQPQHF. CDR3 DNA: TGCGCCAGCAGCTGGACAGGGGTCGACAATCAGCCCCAGCATTTT.

The chain uses TRBV20-1 and TRBJ2-3; 7 bases line up with TRBD2. The CDR3 is made up of 14 amino acids. With V trimmed by 1 base and J by 0 bases, 1 base remained unmatched. The germline V gene encodes CDR1 DFQATT and CDR2 SNEGSKA (reference sequence). The CDR3 loop is CSARVSGSTDTQYF. The CDR3 DNA reads as TGCAGTGCTAGAGTTAGCGGGAGCACAGATACGCAGTATTTT.

This chain connects TRBV20-1 to TRBJ1-4; TRBD1 agrees at 9 bases. The CDR3 has 17 amino acids. CDR1 and CDR2 (germline): DFQATT, SNEGSKA (reference sequence). J was trimmed by 7 bases and V by 0 bases; bases with no gene match: 12. CDR3 sequence: CSARDRGSQGASEKLFF. CDR3 in DNA: TGCAGTGCTAGAGATCGGGGATCACAGGGGGCCAGTGAAAAACTGTTTTTT.

Ten or more counts support this clonotype. This chain connects TRBV6-1 to TRBJ1-2, with D uncertain. There are 11 residues in the CDR3. Germline V gives CDR1 MNHNS, CDR2 SASEGT. Trimming pared 10 bases from V and 7 bases from J, leaving 13 bases between. CDR3: CATGRVGGYTF. The DNA for the CDR3 is TGTGCCACCGGCCGGGTCGGTGGCTACACCTTC.

This clonotype was counted only a few times. The chain joins TRBV18 to TRBJ2-3; 14 bases are shared with TRBD2. This CDR3 contains 18 residues. V dropped 6 bases and J dropped 4; count of bases not matched to a gene: 12. The germline V gene has CDR1 KGHSH and CDR2 LQKENI. CDR3 sequence reads: CASSLPGLAGVISDTQYF. The CDR3 DNA reads as TGTGCCAGCTCTCTCCCGGGACTAGCGGGAGTCATATCAGATACGCAGTATTTT.